The present TCR beta chain was sequenced within a study of T-cell memory formation after mild COVID-19. Researchers used 5'RACE with constant-segment primers to make TCR alpha and TCR beta cDNA libraries that carry sample barcodes and UMIs. TCRdb reprocessed the 5' RACE reads via MiXCR and lists one record per CDR3 protein. Of some 450,000 distinct CDR3 sequences in the sample, about 20% were seen once. The CDR3 spans 16 residues. V gave up 5 bases and J gave up 3 bases; unmatched junction bases: 11. The V gene's germline CDR1 is MNHEY and CDR2 SVGAGI. The clonotype comes from an adult woman who had mild COVID-19 (a few samples of this study predate the infection). Cell type and time point are not known. Sequencing was performed on PBMCs or a T cell subset sorted from them (not recorded which). This chain links TRBV6-5 with TRBJ2-7; 9 positions agree with TRBD2. This chain's CDR3 is CASSQSLAGNYYEQYF. In nucleotides, the CDR3 is TGTGCCAGCAGTCAGTCCCTAGCGGGAAACTACTACGAGCAGTACTTC.